This T cell receptor beta chain is drawn from a study of cytomegalovirus exposure and HLA in healthy donors. General study findings and limits: The TCR clusters that emerged in the first cohort tended, a later analysis found, to co-occur in the 110 or so validation repertoires.

The CDR3 extends over 14 amino acids. In germline, CDR1 is SGHRS, CDR2 YFSETQ. The junction had 6 bases not matched to a gene; V was cut back by 3 bases and J by 3 bases. The method was immunoSEQ multiplex PCR; TCRdb's version includes in-frame clones alone and lacks a portion of them. The sample consists of about 140,000 clones, 80% to 90% of them appearing once. Donors came from a validation cohort of approximately 110 subjects, distinct from the first 666-subject cohort. Worth noting for this clone: Its specificity is not known.

Sequencing was carried out using PBMCs. The rearrangement links TRBV5-1 to TRBJ2-7, with TRBD1 matching over 7 bases. This TCR was sampled from a woman aged 18-29 years in good health and CMV-seropositive. The CDR3 DNA sequence: TGCGCCAGCAGCTACTTGACAGGGCACTACGAGCAGTACTTC. Its translation is CASSYLTGHYEQYF.